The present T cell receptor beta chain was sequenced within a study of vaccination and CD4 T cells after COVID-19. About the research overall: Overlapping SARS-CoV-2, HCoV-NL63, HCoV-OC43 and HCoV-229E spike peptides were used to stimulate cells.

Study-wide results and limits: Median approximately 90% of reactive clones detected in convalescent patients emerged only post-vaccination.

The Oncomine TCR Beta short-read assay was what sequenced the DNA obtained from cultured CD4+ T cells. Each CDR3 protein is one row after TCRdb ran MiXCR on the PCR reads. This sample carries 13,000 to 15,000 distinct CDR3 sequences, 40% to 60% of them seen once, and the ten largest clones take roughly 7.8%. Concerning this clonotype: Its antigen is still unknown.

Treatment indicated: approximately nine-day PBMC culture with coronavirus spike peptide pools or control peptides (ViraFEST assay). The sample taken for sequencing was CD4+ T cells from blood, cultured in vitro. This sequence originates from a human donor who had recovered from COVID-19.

The CDR3 loop reads CASSLVQGTQYF. The CDR3 DNA sequence: TGTGCCAGCAGTTTAGTCCAGGGAACGCAGTATTTT. This chain connects TRBV27 to TRBJ2-3; TRBD1 is a possible D gene (5 bases). There are 12 residues in the CDR3. V lost 2 bases and J lost 9, with 9 bases in between. Germline values: CDR1 MNHEY, CDR2 SMNVEV (reference sequence).